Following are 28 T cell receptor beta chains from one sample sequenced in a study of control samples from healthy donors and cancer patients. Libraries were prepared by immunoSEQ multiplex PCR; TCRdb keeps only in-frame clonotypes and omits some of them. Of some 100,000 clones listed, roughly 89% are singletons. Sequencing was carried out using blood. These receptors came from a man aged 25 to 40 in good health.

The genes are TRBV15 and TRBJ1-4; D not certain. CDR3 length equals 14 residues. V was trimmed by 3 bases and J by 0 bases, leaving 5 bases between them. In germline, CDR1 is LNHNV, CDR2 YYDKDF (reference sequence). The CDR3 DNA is TGTGCCACCAGCAGGAAGGCAACTAATGAAAAACTGTTTTTT. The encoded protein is CATSRKATNEKLFF.

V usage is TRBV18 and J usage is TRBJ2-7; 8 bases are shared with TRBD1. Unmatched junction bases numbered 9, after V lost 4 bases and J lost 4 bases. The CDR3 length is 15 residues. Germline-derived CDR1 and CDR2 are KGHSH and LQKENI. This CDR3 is CASSLGQGTGYEQYF. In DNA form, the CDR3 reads TGTGCCAGCTCACTTGGACAGGGCACCGGGTACGAGCAGTACTTC.

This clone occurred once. The CDR3 protein is CASSQGAGYTF. CDR3 nucleotides: TGTGCCAGCTCCCAGGGGGCTGGCTACACCTTC. This chain links TRBV18 with TRBJ1-2; 8 nucleotides line up with TRBD1. The germline CDR1 and CDR2 sequences are KGHSH and LQKENI. The V segment lost 6 bases and the J segment 7 bases; nucleotides outside the gene matches: 1. This CDR3 spans 11 amino acids. Full variable domain (missing parts from reference TRBV18 and TRBJ1-2): NAGVMQNPRHLVRRRGQEARLRCSPMKGHSHVYWYRQLPEEGLKFMVYLQKENIIDESGMPKERFSAEFPKEGPSILRIQQVVRGDSAAYFCASSQGAGYTFGSGTRLTVV.

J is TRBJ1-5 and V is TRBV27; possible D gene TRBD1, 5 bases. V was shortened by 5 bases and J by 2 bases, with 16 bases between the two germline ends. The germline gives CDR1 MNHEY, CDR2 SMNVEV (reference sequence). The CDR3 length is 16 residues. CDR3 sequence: CASSPRAGDGNQPQHF. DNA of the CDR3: TGTGCCAGCAGTCCCAGGGCGGGGGATGGCAATCAGCCCCAGCATTTT.

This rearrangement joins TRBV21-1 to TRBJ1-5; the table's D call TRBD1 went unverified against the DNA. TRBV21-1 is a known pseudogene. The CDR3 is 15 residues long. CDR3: CASSDTGSGNQPQHF. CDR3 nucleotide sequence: TGTGCCAGCAGCGATACAGGGTCAGGCAATCAGCCCCAGCATTTT.

The CDR3 sequence: CASSFKTGGSNTEAFF. The DNA for the CDR3 is TGCGCCAGCAGCTTCAAGACAGGGGGCTCGAACACTGAAGCTTTCTTT. The chain uses TRBV5-1 and TRBJ1-1; 10 bases fit TRBD1. The V gene end was trimmed by 2 bases and the J gene end by 1 base; junction bases not matched to a gene: 5. CDR1 is SGHRS and CDR2 is YFSETQ in the germline V gene. CDR3 size: 16 residues.

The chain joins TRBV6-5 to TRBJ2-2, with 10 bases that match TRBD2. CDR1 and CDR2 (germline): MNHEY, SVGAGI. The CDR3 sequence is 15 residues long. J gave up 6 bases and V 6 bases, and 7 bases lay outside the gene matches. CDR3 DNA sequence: TGTGCCAGCAGCCAGACTAGCGGGCGATCCGGGGAGCTGTTTTTT. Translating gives CASSQTSGRSGELFF.

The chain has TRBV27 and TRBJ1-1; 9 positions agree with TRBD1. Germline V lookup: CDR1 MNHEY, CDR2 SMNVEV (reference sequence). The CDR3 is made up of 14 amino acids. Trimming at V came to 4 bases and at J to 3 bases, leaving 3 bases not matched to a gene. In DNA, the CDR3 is TGTGCCAGCAGTTACAGGGGGCACTACACTGAAGCTTTCTTT. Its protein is CASSYRGHYTEAFF.

The chain's CDR3 is CASSSRGDSPLHF. The CDR3 region has the DNA TGTGCCAGCAGCTCGCGTGGGGATTCACCCCTCCACTTT. The chain links TRBV7-3 to TRBJ1-6; D is unclear. Looked up from germline, CDR1 is SGHTA and CDR2 is FQGTGA. V was cut by 4 bases and J by 8 bases, with 9 bases left in between. The length of the CDR3 is 13 residues.

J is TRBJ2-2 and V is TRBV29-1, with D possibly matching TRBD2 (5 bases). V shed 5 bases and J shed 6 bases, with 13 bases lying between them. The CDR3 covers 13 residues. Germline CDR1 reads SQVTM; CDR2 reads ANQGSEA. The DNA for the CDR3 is TGCAGCGTTCGAGCACGGGATGCCGGGGAGCTGTTTTTT. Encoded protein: CSVRARDAGELFF.

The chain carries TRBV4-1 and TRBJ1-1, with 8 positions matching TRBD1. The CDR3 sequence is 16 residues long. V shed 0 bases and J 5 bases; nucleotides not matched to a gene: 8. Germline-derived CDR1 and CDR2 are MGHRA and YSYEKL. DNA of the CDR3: TGCGCCAGCAGCCAAGACGTAACAGGGGGTTTGACTGAAGCTTTCTTT. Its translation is CASSQDVTGGLTEAFF.

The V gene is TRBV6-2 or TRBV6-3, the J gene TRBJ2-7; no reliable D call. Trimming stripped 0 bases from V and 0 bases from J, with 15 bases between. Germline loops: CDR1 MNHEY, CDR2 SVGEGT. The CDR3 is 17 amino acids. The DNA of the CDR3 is TGTGCCAGCAGTTACTCGCAGCTGGGGATAATCTCCTACGAGCAGTACTTC. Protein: CASSYSQLGIISYEQYF.

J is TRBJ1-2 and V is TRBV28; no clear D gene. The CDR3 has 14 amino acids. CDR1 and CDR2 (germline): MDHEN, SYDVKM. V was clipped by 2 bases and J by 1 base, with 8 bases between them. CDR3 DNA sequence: TGTGCCAGCAGTTTAATGACTCTTAACTATGGCTACACCTTC. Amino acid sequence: CASSLMTLNYGYTF.

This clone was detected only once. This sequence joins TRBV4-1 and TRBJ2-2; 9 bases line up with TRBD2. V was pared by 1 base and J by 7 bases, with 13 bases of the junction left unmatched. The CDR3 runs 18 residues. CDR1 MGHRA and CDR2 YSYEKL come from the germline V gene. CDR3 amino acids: CASSQVVSAGGLHGELFF. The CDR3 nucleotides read TGCGCCAGCAGCCAAGTGGTGTCGGCGGGGGGGCTCCACGGGGAGCTGTTTTTT.

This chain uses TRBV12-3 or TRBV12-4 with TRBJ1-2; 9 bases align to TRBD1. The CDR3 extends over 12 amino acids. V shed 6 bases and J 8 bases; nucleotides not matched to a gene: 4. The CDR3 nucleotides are TGTGCCAGCAGGGGGACAGGGAACGGCTACACCTTC. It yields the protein CASRGTGNGYTF.

This CDR3 is CASSPGQGSYEQYF. The CDR3 DNA is TGTGCCAGCTCACCAGGACAGGGGTCCTACGAGCAGTACTTC. The rearrangement links TRBV18 to TRBJ2-7, with 9 bases that match TRBD1. The junction had 0 bases not matched to a gene; V was cut back by 2 bases and J by 1 base. This CDR3 is built from 14 residues. Germline V gene lookup returns CDR1 KGHSH and CDR2 LQKENI.

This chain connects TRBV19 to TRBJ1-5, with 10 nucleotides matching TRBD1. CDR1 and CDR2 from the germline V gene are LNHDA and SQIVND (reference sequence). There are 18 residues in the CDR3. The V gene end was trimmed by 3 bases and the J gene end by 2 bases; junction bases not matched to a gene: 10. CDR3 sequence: CASSILTGGSSGNQPQHF. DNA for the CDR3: TGTGCCAGTAGTATTCTGACAGGGGGCAGTTCGGGCAATCAGCCCCAGCATTTT.

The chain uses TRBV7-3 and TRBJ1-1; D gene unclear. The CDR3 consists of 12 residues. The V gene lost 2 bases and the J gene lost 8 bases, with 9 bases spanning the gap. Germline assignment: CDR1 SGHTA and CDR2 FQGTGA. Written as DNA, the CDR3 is TGTGCCAGCAGCTTAGACCTGGAAGAAGCTTTCTTT. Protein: CASSLDLEEAFF.

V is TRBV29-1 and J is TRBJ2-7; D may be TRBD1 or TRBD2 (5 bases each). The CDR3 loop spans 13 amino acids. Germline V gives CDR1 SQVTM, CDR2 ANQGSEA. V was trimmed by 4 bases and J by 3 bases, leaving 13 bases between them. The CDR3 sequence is CSVARGSIYEQYF. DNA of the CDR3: TGCAGCGTTGCGAGGGGTTCAATCTACGAGCAGTACTTC.

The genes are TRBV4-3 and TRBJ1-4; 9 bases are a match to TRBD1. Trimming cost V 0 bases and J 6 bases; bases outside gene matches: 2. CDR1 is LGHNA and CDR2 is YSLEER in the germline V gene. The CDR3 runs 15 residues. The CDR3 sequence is CASSQDGTGYEKLFF. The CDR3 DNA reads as TGCGCCAGCAGCCAAGACGGGACAGGGTATGAAAAACTGTTTTTT.

The CDR3, as DNA: TGTGCCGGGGCTAGCGGGGCCTACAATGAGCAGTTCTTC. Translated: CAGASGAYNEQFF. V gene TRBV6-5 combines with J gene TRBJ2-1; 9 bases map to TRBD2. This CDR3 has 13 residues. CDR1 is MNHEY, CDR2 SVGAGI, per germline. The ends lost 11 bases at V and 2 bases at J; junction bases unmatched: 4.

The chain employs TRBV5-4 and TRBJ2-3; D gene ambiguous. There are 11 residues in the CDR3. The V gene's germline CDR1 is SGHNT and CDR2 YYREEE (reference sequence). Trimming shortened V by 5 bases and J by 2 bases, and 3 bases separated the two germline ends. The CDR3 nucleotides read TGTGCCAGCAGTAACACAGATACGCAGTATTTT. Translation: CASSNTDTQYF.

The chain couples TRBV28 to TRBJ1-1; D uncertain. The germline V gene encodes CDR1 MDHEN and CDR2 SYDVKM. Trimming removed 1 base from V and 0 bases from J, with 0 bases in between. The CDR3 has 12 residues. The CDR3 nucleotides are TGTGCCAGCAGTTTATTGAACACTGAAGCTTTCTTT. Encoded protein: CASSLLNTEAFF.

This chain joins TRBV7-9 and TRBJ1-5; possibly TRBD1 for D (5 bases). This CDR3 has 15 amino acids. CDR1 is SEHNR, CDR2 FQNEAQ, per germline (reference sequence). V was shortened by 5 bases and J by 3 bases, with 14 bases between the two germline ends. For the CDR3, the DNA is TGTGCCAGCAGCCCGTTGGGGGGGGACAATCAGCCCCAGCATTTT. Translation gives CASSPLGGDNQPQHF.

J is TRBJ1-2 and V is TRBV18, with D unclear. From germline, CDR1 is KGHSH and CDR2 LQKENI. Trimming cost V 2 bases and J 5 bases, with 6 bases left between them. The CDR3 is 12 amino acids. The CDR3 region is CASSPGPYGYTF. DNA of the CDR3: TGTGCCAGCTCACCAGGACCTTATGGCTACACCTTC.

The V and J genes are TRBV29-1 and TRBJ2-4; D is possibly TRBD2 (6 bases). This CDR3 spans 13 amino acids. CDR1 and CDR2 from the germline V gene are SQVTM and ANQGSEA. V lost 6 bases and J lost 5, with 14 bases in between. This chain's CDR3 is CSVRAGQENIQYF. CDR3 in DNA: TGCAGCGTGAGGGCGGGGCAGGAAAACATTCAGTACTTC. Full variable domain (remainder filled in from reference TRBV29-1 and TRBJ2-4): SAVISQKPSRDICQRGTSLTIQCQVDSQVTMMFWYRQQPGQSLTLIATANQGSEATYESGFVIDKFPISRPNLTFSTLTVSNMSPEDSSIYLCSVRAGQENIQYFGAGTRLSVL.

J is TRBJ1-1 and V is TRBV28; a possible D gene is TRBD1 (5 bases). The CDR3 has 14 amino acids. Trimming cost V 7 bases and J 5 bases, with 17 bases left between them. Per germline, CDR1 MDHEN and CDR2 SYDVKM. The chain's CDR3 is CASMSWAGKTEAFF. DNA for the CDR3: TGTGCCAGCATGTCCTGGGCAGGGAAAACTGAAGCTTTCTTT. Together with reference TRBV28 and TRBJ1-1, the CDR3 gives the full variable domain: DVKVTQSSRYLVKRTGEKVFLECVQDMDHENMFWYRQDPGLGLRLIYFSYDVKMKEKGDIPEGYSVSREKKERFSLILESASTNQTSMYLCASMSWAGKTEAFFGQGTRLTVV.

The CDR3 coding sequence is TGCGCCAGCAGCTTGAGACTGGGATCCGACCCTAACTATGGCTACACCTTC. It translates to CASSLRLGSDPNYGYTF. The V gene is TRBV5-1, the J gene TRBJ1-2, with D unclear. The germline CDR1 and CDR2 sequences are SGHRS and YFSETQ. The CDR3 is 17 amino acids. V lost 1 base, J lost 0 bases, and 16 bases lay in between.